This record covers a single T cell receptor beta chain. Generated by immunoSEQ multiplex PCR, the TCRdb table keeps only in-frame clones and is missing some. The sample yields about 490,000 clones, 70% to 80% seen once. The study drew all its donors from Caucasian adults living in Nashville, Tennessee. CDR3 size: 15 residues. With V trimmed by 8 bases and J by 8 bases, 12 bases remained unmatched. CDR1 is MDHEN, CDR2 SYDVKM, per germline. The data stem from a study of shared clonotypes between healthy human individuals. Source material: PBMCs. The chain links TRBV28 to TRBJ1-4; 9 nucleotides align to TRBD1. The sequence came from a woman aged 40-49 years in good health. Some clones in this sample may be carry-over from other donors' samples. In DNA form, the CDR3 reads TGTGCCAGCTATCCGGGGACAGGGCTTTGGGAAAAACTGTTTTTT. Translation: CASYPGTGLWEKLFF.